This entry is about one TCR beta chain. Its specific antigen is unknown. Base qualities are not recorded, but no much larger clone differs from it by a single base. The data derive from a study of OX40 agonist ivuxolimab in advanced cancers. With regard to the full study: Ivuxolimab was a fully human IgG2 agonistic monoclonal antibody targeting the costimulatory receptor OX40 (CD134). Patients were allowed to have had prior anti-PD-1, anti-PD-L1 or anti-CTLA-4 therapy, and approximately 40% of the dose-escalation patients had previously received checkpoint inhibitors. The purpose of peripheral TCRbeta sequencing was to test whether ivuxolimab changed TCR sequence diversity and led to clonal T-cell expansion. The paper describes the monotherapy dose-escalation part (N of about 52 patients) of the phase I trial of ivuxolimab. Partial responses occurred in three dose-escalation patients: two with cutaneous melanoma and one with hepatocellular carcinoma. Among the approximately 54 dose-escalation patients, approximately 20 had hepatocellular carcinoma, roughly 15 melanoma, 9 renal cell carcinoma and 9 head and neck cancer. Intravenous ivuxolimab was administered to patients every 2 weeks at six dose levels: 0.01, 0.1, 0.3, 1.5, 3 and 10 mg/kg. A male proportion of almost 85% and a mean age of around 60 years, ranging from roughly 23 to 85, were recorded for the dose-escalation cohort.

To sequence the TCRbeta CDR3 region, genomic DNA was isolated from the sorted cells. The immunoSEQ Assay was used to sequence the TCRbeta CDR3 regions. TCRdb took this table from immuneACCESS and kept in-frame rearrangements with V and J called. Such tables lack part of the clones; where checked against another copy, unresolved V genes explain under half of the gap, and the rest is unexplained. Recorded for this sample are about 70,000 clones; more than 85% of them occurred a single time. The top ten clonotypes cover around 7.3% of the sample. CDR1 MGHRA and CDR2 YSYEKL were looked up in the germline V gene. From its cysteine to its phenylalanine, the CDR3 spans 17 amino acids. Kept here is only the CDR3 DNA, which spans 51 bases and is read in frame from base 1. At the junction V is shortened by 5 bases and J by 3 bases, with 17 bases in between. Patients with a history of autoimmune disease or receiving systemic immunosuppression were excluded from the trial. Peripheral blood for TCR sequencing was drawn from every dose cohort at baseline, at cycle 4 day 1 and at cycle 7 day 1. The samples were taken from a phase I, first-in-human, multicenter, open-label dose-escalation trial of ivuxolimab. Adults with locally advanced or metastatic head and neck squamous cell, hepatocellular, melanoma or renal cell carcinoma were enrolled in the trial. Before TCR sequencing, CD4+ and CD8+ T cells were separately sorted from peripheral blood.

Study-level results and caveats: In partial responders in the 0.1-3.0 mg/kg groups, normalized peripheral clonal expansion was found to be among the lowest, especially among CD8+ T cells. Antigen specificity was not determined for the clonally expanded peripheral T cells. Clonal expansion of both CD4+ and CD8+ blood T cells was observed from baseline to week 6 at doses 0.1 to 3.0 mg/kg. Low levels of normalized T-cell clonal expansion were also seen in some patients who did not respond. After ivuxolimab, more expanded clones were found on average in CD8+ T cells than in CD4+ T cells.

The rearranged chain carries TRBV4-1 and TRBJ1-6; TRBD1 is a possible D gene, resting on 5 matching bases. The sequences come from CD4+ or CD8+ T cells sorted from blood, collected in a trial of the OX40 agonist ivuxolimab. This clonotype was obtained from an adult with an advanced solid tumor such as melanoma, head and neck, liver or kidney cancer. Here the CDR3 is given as CASSARSGWDYNSPLHF. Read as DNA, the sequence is TGCGCCAGCAGCGCCAGATCAGGGTGGGACTATAATTCACCCCTCCACTTT.